A selection of T cell receptor beta chains follows, all from one sample in a study of cytomegalovirus exposure and HLA in healthy donors. Produced via immunoSEQ multiplex PCR; TCRdb's table is partial and in-frame only. The data contain 150,000 to 200,000 clones, approximately 84% of them seen just once; the ten biggest clones take up 6% to 9%. Sequencing was carried out using PBMCs. These receptors all stem from a man between 18 and 29 years old in good health and CMV-seropositive. Both conserved end residues are part of each CDR3. Each record gives: J gene, D gene, clone size, V gene, CDR3 DNA, CDR3 protein. A D gene is named only where the DNA matches it firmly. Rows may omit the clone size; those that give it use once, few, many or a size class.

J: TRBJ1-1; D: TRBD1; size: .; V: TRBV29-1; DNA: TGCAGCGTTCGGACAGGGGGAGGTGAAGCTTTCTTT; CDR3: CSVRTGGGEAFF
J: TRBJ2-2; D: .; size: .; V: TRBV2; DNA: TGTGCCAGCAGTGGAATAGAGGCCCCACAGGCCGGCACCGGGGAGCTGTTTTTT; CDR3: CASSGIEAPQAGTGELFF
J: TRBJ1-2; D: .; size: .; V: TRBV10-3; DNA: TGTGCCATCAGTGCAGAAGACCTGACAGGTTTCGGCTACACCTTC; CDR3: CAISAEDLTGFGYTF
J: TRBJ2-7; D: .; size: .; V: TRBV7-3; DNA: TGTGCCAGCAGCGAACGGGCGGGGAGCTCCAAGCAGTACTTC; CDR3: CASSERAGSSKQYF
J: TRBJ1-1; D: .; size: .; V: TRBV7-9; DNA: TGTGCCAGCAGCTTACCGTTCGAGGGGGTCGGGACTGAAGCTTTCTTT; CDR3: CASSLPFEGVGTEAFF
J: TRBJ2-7; D: .; size: .; V: TRBV14; DNA: TGTGCCAGCAGCCCCGACAGGGAGGATGGCGAGCAGTACTTC; CDR3: CASSPDREDGEQYF
J: TRBJ2-3; D: TRBD2; size: .; V: TRBV27; DNA: TGTGCCAGCAGACCCTCGAGCGGGGGGACCGATACGCAGTATTTT; CDR3: CASRPSSGGTDTQYF
J: TRBJ1-4; D: TRBD1; size: once; V: TRBV15; DNA: TGTGCCACCCTTGGGCCGGACAGGGGCAGAGAAAAACTGTTTTTT; CDR3: CATLGPDRGREKLFF
J: TRBJ2-7; D: .; size: .; V: TRBV7-2; DNA: TGTGCCAGCAGCTTAGGACAGATCACTTACGAGCAGTACTTC; CDR3: CASSLGQITYEQYF
J: TRBJ2-1; D: TRBD2; size: .; V: TRBV27; DNA: TGTGCCAGCAGTCCGCGGGGAGCGGGAGGGGCTAATTATCCGTTCTTC; CDR3: CASSPRGAGGANYPFF
J: TRBJ2-3; D: .; size: few; V: TRBV6-1; DNA: TGTGCCAGCAGTGAATTAGCTGGCGCAGATACGCAGTATTTT; CDR3: CASSELAGADTQYF
J: TRBJ2-1; D: .; size: .; V: TRBV27; DNA: TGTGCCAGCATCGAGGCGGGGTCCTACAATGAGCAGTTCTTC; CDR3: CASIEAGSYNEQFF
J: TRBJ1-2; D: .; size: .; V: TRBV7-8; DNA: TGTGCCAGCAGCCCGCGGGGGAGTGGCTACACCTTC; CDR3: CASSPRGSGYTF
J: TRBJ2-3; D: .; size: .; V: TRBV7-2; DNA: TGTGCCACCCGGGATAGCACAGATACGCAGTATTTT; CDR3: CATRDSTDTQYF
J: TRBJ1-3; D: .; size: .; V: TRBV7-8; DNA: TGTGCCAGCAGCAACCGGGGGGCCTCTGGAAACACCATATATTTT; CDR3: CASSNRGASGNTIYF
J: TRBJ1-2; D: .; size: .; V: TRBV5-5; DNA: TGTGCCAGCAGCTCCACTCAGGGGCCAGGCTATGGCTACACCTTC; CDR3: CASSSTQGPGYGYTF
J: TRBJ1-1; D: TRBD1; size: .; V: TRBV29-1; DNA: TGCAGCGTTGGGGGGGACAGACACACTGAAGCTTTCTTT; CDR3: CSVGGDRHTEAFF
J: TRBJ1-2; D: .; size: .; V: TRBV28; DNA: TGTGCCAGCAGTTTATGGGCCAGCGGGACGTACACCTTC; CDR3: CASSLWASGTYTF
J: TRBJ2-5; D: TRBD1; size: .; V: TRBV28; DNA: TGTGCCAGCAGGGGACAGGGGGCGTACCAAGAGACCCAGTACTTC; CDR3: CASRGQGAYQETQYF
J: TRBJ2-2; D: .; size: .; V: TRBV5-6; DNA: TGTGCCAGCAGCTGGCCAGGGGTATATGACACCGGGGAGCTGTTTTTT; CDR3: CASSWPGVYDTGELFF
J: TRBJ2-3; D: TRBD1; size: .; V: TRBV6-6; DNA: TGTGCCAGCAGTTCTCGGACAGGGGGCACAGATACGCAGTATTTT; CDR3: CASSSRTGGTDTQYF
J: TRBJ2-5; D: TRBD2; size: .; V: TRBV6-5; DNA: TGTGCCAGCAGCCTAGCGGGGGTTGAGAAGACCCAGTACTTC; CDR3: CASSLAGVEKTQYF
J: TRBJ2-2; D: TRBD1; size: few; V: TRBV28; DNA: TGTGCCAGCCTCAGGGGGCTTGGCACCGGGGAGCTGTTTTTT; CDR3: CASLRGLGTGELFF
J: TRBJ1-4; D: .; size: .; V: TRBV19; DNA: TGTGCCAGTAGTATACAAGCCACTAATGAAAAACTGTTTTTT; CDR3: CASSIQATNEKLFF
J: TRBJ2-7; D: .; size: .; V: TRBV9; DNA: TGTGCCAGCAGCGCATTTTCAGGGGCGTCCTACGAGCAGTACTTC; CDR3: CASSAFSGASYEQYF
J: TRBJ1-1; D: TRBD1; size: .; V: TRBV19; DNA: TGTGCCAGTAGTACCCAGGGGGGACGAAACACTGAAGCTTTCTTT; CDR3: CASSTQGGRNTEAFF
J: TRBJ2-1; D: TRBD2; size: .; V: TRBV2; DNA: TGTGCCAGCACGAGTTTAACCGGGAGGACCTGGTACAATGAGCAGTTCTTC; CDR3: CASTSLTGRTWYNEQFF
J: TRBJ1-1; D: .; size: few; V: TRBV27; DNA: TGTGCCAGCAGTTCATTACTACAGGGCACTGAAGCTTTCTTT; CDR3: CASSSLLQGTEAFF
J: TRBJ2-3; D: TRBD2; size: .; V: TRBV5-1; DNA: TGCGCCAGCAGACGCTGGACTAGCGGCACAGATACGCAGTATTTT; CDR3: CASRRWTSGTDTQYF
J: TRBJ2-7; D: .; size: .; V: TRBV5-4; DNA: TGTGCCAGCAGCTTAGACAGAACCTACGAGCAGTACTTC; CDR3: CASSLDRTYEQYF
J: TRBJ2-1; D: TRBD1; size: .; V: TRBV7-2; DNA: TGTGCCAGCAGCGTCGGGACAGGCCTCAATGAGCAGTTCTTC; CDR3: CASSVGTGLNEQFF
J: TRBJ1-1; D: .; size: .; V: TRBV29-1; DNA: TGCAGCGTTGACAGGGTCACTGAAGCTTTCTTT; CDR3: CSVDRVTEAFF
J: TRBJ2-7; D: TRBD2; size: .; V: TRBV19; DNA: TGTGCCAGTAGTATAGATGGCGGGAGCTACTACGAGCAGTACTTC; CDR3: CASSIDGGSYYEQYF
J: TRBJ2-1; D: .; size: .; V: TRBV12-2; DNA: TGTGCAAGTCGCTGGGGACTAGCGATAACCAATGAGCAGTTCTTC; CDR3: CASRWGLAITNEQFF
J: TRBJ2-7; D: .; size: .; V: TRBV28; DNA: TGTGCCAGCACCCGCCCGAGCTCCTACGAGCAGTACTTC; CDR3: CASTRPSSYEQYF
J: TRBJ2-2; D: .; size: .; V: TRBV6-5; DNA: TGTGCCAGCAGTTATCACTACACCGGGGAGCTGTTTTTT; CDR3: CASSYHYTGELFF
J: TRBJ1-2; D: .; size: .; V: TRBV4-3; DNA: TGCGCCAGCAGCCAAGATCATGGCCAAAACTATGGCTACACCTTC; CDR3: CASSQDHGQNYGYTF
J: TRBJ2-3; D: .; size: .; V: TRBV6-1; DNA: TGTGCCAGCAGTGACTTACAGGGAAGAGGGGCAGATACGCAGTATTTT; CDR3: CASSDLQGRGADTQYF
J: TRBJ2-7; D: .; size: .; V: TRBV7-7; DNA: TGTGCCAGCAGCTTGGGCTATAGCTACGAGCAGTACTTC; CDR3: CASSLGYSYEQYF
J: TRBJ2-1; D: .; size: .; V: TRBV6-5; DNA: TGTGCCAGCATTCCGCGGAATGAGCAGTTCTTC; CDR3: CASIPRNEQFF
J: TRBJ1-4; D: .; size: .; V: TRBV4-2; DNA: TGTGCCAGCAGCCGAACATGGGGAGCAACTAATGAAAAACTGTTTTTT; CDR3: CASSRTWGATNEKLFF
J: TRBJ2-7; D: TRBD1; size: .; V: TRBV28; DNA: TGTGCCAGCAGTCAAGACAGGGGAAGAGGGTACGAGCAGTACTTC; CDR3: CASSQDRGRGYEQYF
J: TRBJ1-4; D: .; size: .; V: TRBV7-2; DNA: TGTGCCAGCAGCTTAGCACAGGCCCAGGAAAAACTGTTTTTT; CDR3: CASSLAQAQEKLFF
J: TRBJ2-1; D: TRBD2; size: once; V: TRBV10-3; DNA: TGTGCCATCAGTTTGGGTAGCGGGAGGTACTCCTACAATGAGCAGTTCTTC; CDR3: CAISLGSGRYSYNEQFF